This TCR beta chain was retrieved from a study of T cells in Graves' hyperthyroidism and ophthalmopathy. RNA transcripts gave rise to amplified TCR beta CDR3 regions. The TCR CDR3 first-round RT-PCR relied on the HTBI primer set. TCRdb re-analysed the multiplex PCR reads in MiXCR, keeping a single row per CDR3 protein. Here the sample spans more than 550,000 distinct CDR3 sequences, approximately 42% being singletons. This clonotype was observed a few times. Its matching antigen is unknown. Trimming removed 3 bases from V and 2 bases from J, with 10 bases in between. The length of the CDR3 is 14 residues. The germline V gene has CDR1 SGHVS and CDR2 FQNEAQ. Study-wide points: Ophthalmopathy was model-predicted a median roughly 6.2 months pre-onset.

The chain employs TRBV7-8 and TRBJ2-5; D may be TRBD2 (6 bases). The sequence came from an adult man with Graves' disease, either hyperthyroidism or ophthalmopathy (not recorded which). Sequencing input: peripheral blood or thyroid tissue (not recorded which). CDR3 bases: TGTGCCAGCAGCTTGGAGGGGCCGCAAGAGACCCAGTACTTC. It yields the protein CASSLEGPQETQYF.